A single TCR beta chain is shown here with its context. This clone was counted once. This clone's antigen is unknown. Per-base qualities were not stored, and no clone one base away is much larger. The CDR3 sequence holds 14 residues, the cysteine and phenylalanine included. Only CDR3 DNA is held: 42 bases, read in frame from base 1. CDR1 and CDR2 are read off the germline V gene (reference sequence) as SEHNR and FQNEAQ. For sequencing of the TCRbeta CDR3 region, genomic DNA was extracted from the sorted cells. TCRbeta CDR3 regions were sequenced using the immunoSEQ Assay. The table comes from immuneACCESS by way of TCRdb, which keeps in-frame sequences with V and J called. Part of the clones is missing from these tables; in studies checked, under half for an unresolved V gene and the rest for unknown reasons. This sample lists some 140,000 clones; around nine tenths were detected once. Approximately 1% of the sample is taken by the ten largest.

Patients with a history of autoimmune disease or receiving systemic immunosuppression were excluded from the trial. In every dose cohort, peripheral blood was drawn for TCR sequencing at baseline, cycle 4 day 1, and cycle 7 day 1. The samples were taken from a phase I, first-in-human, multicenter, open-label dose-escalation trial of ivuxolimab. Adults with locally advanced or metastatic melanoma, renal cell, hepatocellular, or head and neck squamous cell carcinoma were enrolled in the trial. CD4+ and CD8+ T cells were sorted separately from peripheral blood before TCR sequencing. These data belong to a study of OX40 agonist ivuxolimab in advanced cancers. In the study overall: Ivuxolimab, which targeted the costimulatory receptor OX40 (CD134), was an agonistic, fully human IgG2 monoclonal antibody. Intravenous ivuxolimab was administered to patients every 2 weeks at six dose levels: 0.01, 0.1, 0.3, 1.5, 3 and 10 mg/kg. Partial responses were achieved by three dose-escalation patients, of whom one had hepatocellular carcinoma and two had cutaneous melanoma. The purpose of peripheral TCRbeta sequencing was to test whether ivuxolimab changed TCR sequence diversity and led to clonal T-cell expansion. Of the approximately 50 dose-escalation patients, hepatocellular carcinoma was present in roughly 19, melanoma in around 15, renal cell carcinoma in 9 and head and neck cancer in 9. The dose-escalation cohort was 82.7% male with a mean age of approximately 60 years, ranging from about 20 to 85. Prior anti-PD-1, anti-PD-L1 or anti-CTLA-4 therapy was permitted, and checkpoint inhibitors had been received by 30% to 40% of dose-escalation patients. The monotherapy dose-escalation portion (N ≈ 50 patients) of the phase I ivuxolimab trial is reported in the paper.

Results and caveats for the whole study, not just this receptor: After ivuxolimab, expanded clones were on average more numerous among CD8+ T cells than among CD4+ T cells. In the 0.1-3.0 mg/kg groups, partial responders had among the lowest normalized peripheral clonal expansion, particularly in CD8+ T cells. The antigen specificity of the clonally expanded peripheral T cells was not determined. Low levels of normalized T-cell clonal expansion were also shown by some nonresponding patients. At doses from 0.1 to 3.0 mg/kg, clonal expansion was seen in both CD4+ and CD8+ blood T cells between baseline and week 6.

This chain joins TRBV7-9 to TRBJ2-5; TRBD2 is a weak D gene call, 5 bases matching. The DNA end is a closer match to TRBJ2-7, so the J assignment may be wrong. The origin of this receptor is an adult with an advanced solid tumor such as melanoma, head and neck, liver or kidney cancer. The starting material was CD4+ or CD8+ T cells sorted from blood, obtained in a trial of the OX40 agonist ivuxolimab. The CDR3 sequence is CASSSTTGSYEQYF. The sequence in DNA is TGTGCCAGCAGCTCCACGACGGGGTCCTACGAGCAGTACTTC.